Below, one T cell receptor beta chain is given with its context. Its antigen is not known. Naive, central memory, regulatory and stem cell-like memory cells within the CD4+ compartment were sorted using CD45RO/CCR7/CD25/CD127/CD95/CD27. These data are taken from a study of beta chain features in type 1 diabetes. Findings and limits, study-wide: A moderate, significant TCRB CDR3 shortening appeared in type 1 diabetes across four CD4+ subsets.

The investigators reverse transcribed all of the isolated RNA, so they sequenced expressed TCRB transcripts. TCRdb keeps only in-frame clones here, not all; method: immunoSEQ multiplex PCR. This sample carries roughly 280,000 clones, approximately 25% of them seen once, and the ten largest clones take about 0.011%. The sequencing input was naive CD4+ T cells from blood. This TCR derives from a woman in her twenties or thirties with type 1 diabetes.

The CDR3 spells CASSLVDRVRGYTF. DNA of the CDR3: TGCGCCAGCAGCTTGGTGGACAGGGTACGAGGCTACACCTTC. J is TRBJ1-2 and V is TRBV5-1; TRBD1 matches at 8 bases. The V and J ends lost 0 bases and 8 bases, in that order; junction bases with no gene match: 6. The germline CDR1 and CDR2 sequences are SGHRS and YFSETQ. This CDR3 is built from 14 residues.